The clone carrying this TCR beta chain was seen more than once but under ten times. Its antigen is undetermined. Trimming removed 1 base from V and 4 bases from J, with 8 bases in between. CDR1 MNHNS and CDR2 SASEGT come from the germline V gene. CDR3 size: 14 residues. Arm-PCR of CDR3 regions and iRepertoire HTBI primers were the basis on which TCR beta libraries were built. TCRdb re-called the multiplex PCR reads through MiXCR, storing one row per CDR3 protein. The table has 420,000 or so distinct CDR3 sequences, about a sixth seen once. This entry belongs to a study of regulatory T cells in long-lasting Graves disease. Study details: Less than 3 months of antithyroid drugs had been taken by newly diagnosed Graves' patients. Study results and caveats: Only peripheral blood was studied, not thyroid tissue.

Time point meaning: newly diagnosed GD, antithyroid drugs for less than 3 months. There was RNA extracted from PBMCs, and the TCR library was made from it. The same data also contributed to another study, on T cells in Graves' hyperthyroidism and ophthalmopathy.

This chain joins TRBV6-1 and TRBJ2-1; no firm D call. This receptor was obtained from a woman aged 18-35 years with Graves disease. The sample here was peripheral blood mononuclear cells (PBMCs), taken at new diagnosis, from a patient treated with antithyroid drugs. The CDR3 nucleotides read TGTGCCAGCAGTGAAGGCTCGATTTACAATGAGCAGTTCTTC. It yields the protein CASSEGSIYNEQFF.